The 19 T cell receptor beta chains listed next were all sequenced from one sample in a study of blood T cells in healthy people across ages. Primers used in a second PCR of about 6 to 11 cycles were a sample-barcoded 5' primer and a J-beta primer mix. Using its own MiXCR run on the 5' RACE reads, TCRdb lists one record per CDR3 protein. In the table there are about 1.8 million distinct CDR3 sequences, around half of which are singletons. Sequenced: blood. These receptors originate from a middle-aged woman in good health.

This rearrangement joins TRBV7-2 to TRBJ2-5; D is possibly TRBD2 (5 bases). V was cut by 4 bases and J by 7 bases, with 16 bases left in between. The CDR3 consists of 14 residues. Looked up from germline, CDR1 is SGHTA and CDR2 is FQGNSA. CDR3 DNA: TGTGCCAGCAGCTCCGACCAAGGACTGGGGACCCAGTACTTC. Its protein product is CASSSDQGLGTQYF.

This clonotype has a handful of counts. The gene calls are TRBV11-2 and TRBJ2-7; TRBD2 agrees at 10 bases. CDR1 SGHAT and CDR2 FQNNGV come from the germline V gene. This CDR3 has 13 amino acids. The V and J ends lost 4 bases and 6 bases, in that order; junction bases with no gene match: 3. The CDR3 reads CASSSGLAFEQYF. In DNA, the CDR3 is TGTGCCAGCAGCTCGGGACTAGCGTTCGAGCAGTACTTC. The full variable domain, its missing parts supplied by reference TRBV11-2 and TRBJ2-7, is EAGVAQSPRYKIIEKRQSVAFWCNPISGHATLYWYQQILGQGPKLLIQFQNNGVVDDSQLPKDRFSAERLKGVDSTLKIQPAKLEDSAVYLCASSSGLAFEQYFGPGTRLTVT.

The chain has TRBV29-1 and TRBJ1-5; 7 nucleotides agree with TRBD1. This CDR3 spans 19 amino acids. V lost 2 bases, J lost 0 bases, and 16 bases stayed unmatched. CDR1 is SQVTM and CDR2 is ANQGSEA in the germline V gene. The CDR3, as DNA: TGCAGCGTTGAAAGTTCGACAGGGCGGGAGCCGTATAGCAATCAGCCCCAGCATTTT. Its protein product is CSVESSTGREPYSNQPQHF. Looking up the rest from reference TRBV29-1 and TRBJ1-5 gives the full variable domain: SAVISQKPSRDICQRGTSLTIQCQVDSQVTMMFWYRQQPGQSLTLIATANQGSEATYESGFVIDKFPISRPNLTFSTLTVSNMSPEDSSIYLCSVESSTGREPYSNQPQHFGDGTRLSIL.

The V call is TRBV27, the J call TRBJ2-3; possibly TRBD2 for D (6 bases). The CDR3 has 16 amino acids. CDR1 and CDR2 (germline): MNHEY, SMNVEV (reference sequence). V dropped 3 bases and J dropped 2 bases, with 15 bases sitting between them. The CDR3 protein is CASSFAPGLLTDTQYF. CDR3 bases: TGTGCCAGCAGTTTTGCACCGGGACTCCTCACAGATACGCAGTATTTT.

This chain uses TRBV6-5 with TRBJ2-3, with D possibly TRBD1 on 5 matching bases. Germline CDR1 is MNHEY and CDR2 is SVGAGI. The CDR3 runs to 13 residues. V was pared by 7 bases and J by 4 bases, with 12 bases between. This CDR3 reads CASKGAVPDTQYF. The CDR3 region has the DNA TGTGCCAGCAAAGGGGCAGTGCCAGATACGCAGTATTTT.

This clonotype was seen only a few times. The chain joins TRBV6-6 to TRBJ2-4; no reliable D call. The end of the DNA fits TRBJ2-5 better, so the J call may be wrong. Germline CDR1 is MNHNY and CDR2 is SVGAGI (reference sequence). This CDR3 has 12 amino acids. CDR3 sequence: CASSYSLQTQYF. The CDR3 nucleotides read TGTGCCAGCAGTTACTCTCTGCAGACCCAGTACTTC.

This clonotype was seen more than once but under ten times. The rearrangement joins TRBV29-1 to TRBJ2-7; possibly TRBD2 for D (6 bases). This CDR3 is built from 16 residues. From germline, CDR1 is SQVTM and CDR2 ANQGSEA. V lost 0 bases, J lost 3 bases, and 18 bases lay in between. For the CDR3, the DNA is TGCAGCGTTGAAGATGGGAATAGCGGAACCTTCTACGAGCAGTACTTC. Amino acid sequence: CSVEDGNSGTFYEQYF.

The chain combines TRBV2 with TRBJ2-2; 7 nucleotides agree with TRBD1. From germline, CDR1 is SNHLY and CDR2 FYNNEI. J lost 7 bases, V lost 2 bases, and 7 bases had no gene match. CDR3 length: 15 amino acids. The CDR3 loop is CASSESSRGIGELFF. CDR3 DNA: TGTGCCAGCAGTGAAAGTAGCAGGGGGATCGGGGAGCTGTTTTTT. The variable domain in full, with the rest retrieved from reference TRBV2 and TRBJ2-2, is EPEVTQTPSHQVTQMGQEVILRCVPISNHLYFYWYRQILGQKVEFLVSFYNNEISEKSEIFDDQFSVERPDGSNFTLKIRSTKLEDSAMYFCASSESSRGIGELFFGEGSRLTVL.

The V gene is TRBV9, the J gene TRBJ2-3; D is uncertain. Germline CDR1 reads SGDLS; CDR2 reads YYNGEE. V lost 3 bases to trimming and J lost 2 bases, with 13 bases between them. The CDR3 runs 15 residues. The CDR3 spells CASSESLSSTDTQYF. CDR3 DNA: TGTGCCAGCAGCGAGAGCCTATCGTCCACAGATACGCAGTATTTT.

CDR3 in amino acids: CASSPESGLIEKLFF. The CDR3 region has the DNA TGCGCCAGCAGCCCGGAGTCGGGACTGATTGAAAAACTGTTTTTT. V usage is TRBV4-3 and J usage is TRBJ1-4; a weak D match, TRBD1 (5 bases). From germline, CDR1 is LGHNA and CDR2 YSLEER. The CDR3 has 15 amino acids. Between the trimmed V and J ends, which lost 4 bases and 7 bases, there was a span of 16 bases.

This rearrangement joins TRBV27 to TRBJ2-1, with D uncertain. Germline CDR1 MNHEY, CDR2 SMNVEV (reference sequence). Trimming cost V 7 bases and J 0 bases, with 22 bases left between them. The CDR3 has 18 residues. The CDR3 here is CASTLWLYPASSYNEQFF. The CDR3 nucleotides read TGTGCCAGCACCCTTTGGCTCTACCCCGCCAGCTCCTACAATGAGCAGTTCTTC.

This clonotype occurred a few times. J is TRBJ2-1 and V is TRBV7-9; 9 bases are a match to TRBD2. Germline lookup yields CDR1 SEHNR and CDR2 FQNEAQ (reference sequence). Losses at the gene ends were 4 bases for V and 2 bases for J; bases not matched to a gene: 3. The CDR3 covers 15 residues. In nucleotides, the CDR3 is TGTGCCAGCAGCTCTAGCGGGGCCGCCTACAATGAGCAGTTCTTC. Protein sequence: CASSSSGAAYNEQFF.

There are a few counts of this clonotype. V gene TRBV7-2 combines with J gene TRBJ2-1; perhaps TRBD1 as D (6 bases). CDR1 is SGHTA, CDR2 FQGNSA, per germline. This CDR3 contains 16 residues. V was shortened by 0 bases and J by 1 base, with 10 bases between the two germline ends. Here the CDR3 DNA reads TGTGCCAGCAGCTTAGCTGGGACAATATCCTACAATGAGCAGTTCTTC. Translating it yields CASSLAGTISYNEQFF.

This clonotype was recorded a few times. The chain has TRBV20-1 and TRBJ2-3; 7 bases are a match to TRBD2. V lost 5 bases to trimming and J lost 6 bases; unmatched junction nucleotides: 8. CDR1 is DFQATT and CDR2 is SNEGSKA in the germline V gene (reference sequence). The CDR3 is 13 amino acids. CDR3 in amino acids: CSAPVPGGDTQYF. Written as DNA, the CDR3 is TGCAGTGCTCCCGTTCCGGGGGGTGATACGCAGTATTTT.

The chain employs TRBV4-3 and TRBJ1-4, with a possible D match to TRBD1 (6 bases). Germline loops: CDR1 LGHNA, CDR2 YSLEER. The CDR3 contains 15 residues. V was cut by 4 bases and J by 4 bases, with 13 bases left in between. DNA for the CDR3: TGCGCCAGCAGCCCGCAGGACAGCCTTAATGAAAAACTGTTTTTT. This gives the protein CASSPQDSLNEKLFF.

The chain joins TRBV20-1 to TRBJ1-2, with a possible D match to TRBD1 (5 bases). CDR3 length equals 14 residues. The germline gives CDR1 DFQATT, CDR2 SNEGSKA (reference sequence). Trimming removed 0 bases from V and 2 bases from J, with 10 bases in between. The CDR3 here is CSARDGGGNYGYTF. Here the CDR3 DNA reads TGCAGTGCTAGAGATGGGGGGGGAAACTATGGCTACACCTTC.

V and J are TRBV7-9 and TRBJ2-5; TRBD2 might be the D (6 bases). This CDR3 comprises 15 residues. V lost 0 bases to trimming and J lost 2 bases, with 10 bases between them. Germline-derived CDR1 and CDR2 are SEHNR and FQNEAQ (reference sequence). The CDR3 DNA reads as TGTGCCAGCAGCTTAGCGCGGGACCATCAAGAGACCCAGTACTTC. Translated, it gives CASSLARDHQETQYF.

The rearrangement uses TRBV28 and TRBJ1-2, with 8 bases that match TRBD1. The junction had 12 bases not matched to a gene; V was cut back by 6 bases and J by 6 bases. CDR3 size: 15 residues. Germline V lookup: CDR1 MDHEN, CDR2 SYDVKM. CDR3 in DNA: TGTGCCAGCAGACAGACAGGGGCTAGGAAGGATGGCTACACCTTC. This translates into CASRQTGARKDGYTF.

The V and J genes are TRBV5-5 and TRBJ2-7; 9 bases are a match to TRBD1. Germline V CDR1 and CDR2: SGHKS, YYEKEE (reference sequence). This CDR3 is built from 14 residues. The V gene end was trimmed by 7 bases and the J gene end by 7 bases; junction bases not matched to a gene: 12. The CDR3: CASRRGTGQGEQYF. DNA for the CDR3: TGTGCCAGCCGTCGAGGGACAGGGCAAGGGGAGCAGTACTTC.